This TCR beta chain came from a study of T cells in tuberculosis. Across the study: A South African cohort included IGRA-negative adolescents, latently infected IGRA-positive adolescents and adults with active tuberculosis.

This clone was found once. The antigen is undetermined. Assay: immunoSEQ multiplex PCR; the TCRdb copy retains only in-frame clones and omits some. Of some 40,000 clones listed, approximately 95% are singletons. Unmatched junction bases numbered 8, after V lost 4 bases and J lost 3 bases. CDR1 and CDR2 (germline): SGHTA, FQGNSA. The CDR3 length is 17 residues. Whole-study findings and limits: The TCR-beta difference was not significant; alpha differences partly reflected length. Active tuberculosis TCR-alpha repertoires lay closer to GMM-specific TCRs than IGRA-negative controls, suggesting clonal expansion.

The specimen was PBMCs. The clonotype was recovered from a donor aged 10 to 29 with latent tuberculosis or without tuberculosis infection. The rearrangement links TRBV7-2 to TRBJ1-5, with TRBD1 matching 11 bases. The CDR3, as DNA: TGTGCCAGCAGCTCTTGGACAGGGGGCCGGGACAATCAGCCCCAGCATTTT. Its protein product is CASSSWTGGRDNQPQHF.